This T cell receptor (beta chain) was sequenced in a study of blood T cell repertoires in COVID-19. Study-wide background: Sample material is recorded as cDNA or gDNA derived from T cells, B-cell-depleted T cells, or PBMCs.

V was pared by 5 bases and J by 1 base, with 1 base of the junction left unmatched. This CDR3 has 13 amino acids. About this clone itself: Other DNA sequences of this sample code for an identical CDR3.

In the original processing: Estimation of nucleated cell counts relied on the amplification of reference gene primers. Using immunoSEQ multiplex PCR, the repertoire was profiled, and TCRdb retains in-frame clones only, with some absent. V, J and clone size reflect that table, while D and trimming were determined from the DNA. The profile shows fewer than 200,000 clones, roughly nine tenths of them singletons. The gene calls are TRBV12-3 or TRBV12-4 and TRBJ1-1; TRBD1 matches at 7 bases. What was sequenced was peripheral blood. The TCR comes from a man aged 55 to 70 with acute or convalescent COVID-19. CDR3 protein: CASSRQGNTEAFF. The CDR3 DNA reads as TGTGCCAGCAGTAGACAGGGGAACACTGAAGCTTTCTTT.